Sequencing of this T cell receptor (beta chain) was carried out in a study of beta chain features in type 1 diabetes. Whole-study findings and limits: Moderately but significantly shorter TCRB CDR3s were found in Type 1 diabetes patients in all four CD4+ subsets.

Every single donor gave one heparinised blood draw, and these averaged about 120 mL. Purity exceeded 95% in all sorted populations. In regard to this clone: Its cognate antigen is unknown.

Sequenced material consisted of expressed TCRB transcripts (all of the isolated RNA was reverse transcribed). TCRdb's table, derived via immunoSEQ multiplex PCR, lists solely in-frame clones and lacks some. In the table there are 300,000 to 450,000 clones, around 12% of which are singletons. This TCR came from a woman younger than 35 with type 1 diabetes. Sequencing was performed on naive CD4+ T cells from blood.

The DNA for the CDR3 is TGTGCCAGCACCATGCGGTCGGCAAACTCCTACGAGCAGTACTTC. Translated, it gives CASTMRSANSYEQYF. The chain recombines TRBV5-6 with TRBJ2-7; D call uncertain. The CDR3 covers 15 residues. Per the germline V gene, CDR1 is SGHDT and CDR2 is YYEEEE. The germline V and J ends were trimmed by 6 bases and 0 bases, with 16 bases remaining between them.